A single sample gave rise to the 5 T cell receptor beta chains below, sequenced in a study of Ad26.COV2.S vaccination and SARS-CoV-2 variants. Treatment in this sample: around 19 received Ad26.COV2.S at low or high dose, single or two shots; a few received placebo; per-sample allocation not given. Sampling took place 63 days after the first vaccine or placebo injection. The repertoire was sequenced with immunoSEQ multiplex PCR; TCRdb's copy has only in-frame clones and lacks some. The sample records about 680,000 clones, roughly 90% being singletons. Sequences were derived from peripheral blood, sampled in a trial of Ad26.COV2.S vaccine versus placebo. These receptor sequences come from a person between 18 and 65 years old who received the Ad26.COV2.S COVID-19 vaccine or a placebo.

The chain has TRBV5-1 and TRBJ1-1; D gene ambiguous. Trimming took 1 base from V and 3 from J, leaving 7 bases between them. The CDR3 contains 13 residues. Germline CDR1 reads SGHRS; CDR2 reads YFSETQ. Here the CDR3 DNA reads TGCGCCAGCAGCTTGATTGTGGACACTGAAGCTTTCTTT. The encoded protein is CASSLIVDTEAFF.

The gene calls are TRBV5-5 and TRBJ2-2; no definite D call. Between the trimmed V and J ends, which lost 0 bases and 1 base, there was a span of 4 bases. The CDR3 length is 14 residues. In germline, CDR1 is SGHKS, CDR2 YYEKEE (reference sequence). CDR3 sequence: CASSLDRNTGELFF. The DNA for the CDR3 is TGTGCCAGCAGCTTGGATCGGAACACCGGGGAGCTGTTTTTT.

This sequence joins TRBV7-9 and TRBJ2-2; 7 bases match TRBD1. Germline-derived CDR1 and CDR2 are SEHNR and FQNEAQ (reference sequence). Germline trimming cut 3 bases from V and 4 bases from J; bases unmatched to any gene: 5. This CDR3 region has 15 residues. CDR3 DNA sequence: TGTGCCAGCAGCTTTCCGACAGGGACCACCGGGGAGCTGTTTTTT. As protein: CASSFPTGTTGELFF.

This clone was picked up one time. The CDR3 reads CASSLVGESYEQYF. The CDR3 coding sequence is TGTGCCAGCAGCTTAGTAGGGGAGTCCTACGAGCAGTACTTC. V gene TRBV7-9 combines with J gene TRBJ2-7; D may match TRBD1 or TRBD2 (5 bases each). The CDR3 has 14 residues. Between the trimmed V and J ends, which lost 1 base and 1 base, there was a span of 8 bases. CDR1 is SEHNR and CDR2 is FQNEAQ in the germline V gene (reference sequence).

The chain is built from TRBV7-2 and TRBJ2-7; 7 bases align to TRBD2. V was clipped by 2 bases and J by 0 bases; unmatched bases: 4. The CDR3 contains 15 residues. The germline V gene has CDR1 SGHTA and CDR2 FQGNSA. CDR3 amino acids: CASSLRRGTSYEQYF. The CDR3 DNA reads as TGTGCCAGCAGCTTAAGGCGGGGGACCTCCTACGAGCAGTACTTC.